This T cell receptor beta chain is from a study of cytotoxic CD8 clonotypes in ibrutinib-treated CLL. On the study more broadly: There were roughly 12 relapsed/refractory patients and more than 14 treatment-naive patients, and some 18 were IGHV unmutated. Whole-study findings and limits: Against age-matched healthy donors, baseline clonality ran higher and tracked circulating CD8+ T-cell counts.

CDR1 and CDR2 from the germline V gene are SGHRS and YFSETQ. V was cut by 0 bases and J by 8 bases, with 14 bases left in between. CDR3 length: 14 amino acids. For this clone: The antigen remains unidentified.

This table comes from immunoSEQ multiplex PCR, and its TCRdb copy is limited to in-frame clones, with some not included. The table lists approximately 330,000 clones, about 77% of them singletons. The sample was PBMCs, taken before ibrutinib treatment. The chain employs TRBV5-1 and TRBJ1-2; no clear D. This clonotype originated in a human donor with chronic lymphocytic leukemia. Here the CDR3 DNA reads TGCGCCAGCAGCTTGGAGGGTAGGTCCCGGGGCTACACCTTC. Protein: CASSLEGRSRGYTF.